The sample holds a few counts of the clone carrying this T cell receptor beta chain. Its target is unknown. These data belong to a study of T cell repertoires in cytomegalovirus infection. Across the study: CMV epitopes that were recently identified and HLA-C-restricted were used alongside well-studied HLA-B-restricted ones. CMV infection and matching HLA type were both indicated by public TCR beta signatures.

Each CDR3 protein gets one entry after TCRdb re-called the reads with MiXCR. There are approximately 120,000 distinct CDR3 sequences in the sample; about 32% occur only once, and 45% to 65% lies in the top ten. The study, taken as a whole, reports: Carriage of CMV together with the relevant HLA was identifiable through cumulative public TCR beta family frequency. What dominated the ex vivo response were HLA-C-restricted CMV-specific TCR beta clonotypes.

Per germline, CDR1 MDHEN and CDR2 SYDVKM. The CDR3 runs 17 residues. Trimming took 0 bases from V and 3 from J; bases not matched to a gene: 10. The TCR comes from a human donor in good health (CMV status not recorded). Some clones in this sample may be carry-over from other donors' samples. The sample in question was CD8+ T cells from cultured PBMCs, obtained from culture after CMV antigen stimulation. The chain recombines TRBV28 with TRBJ2-7, with TRBD2 matching 8 bases. The CDR3 spells CASSLWSTGLGFYEQYF. The DNA of the CDR3 is TGTGCCAGCAGTTTATGGTCAACGGGACTAGGCTTCTACGAGCAGTACTTC. Together with reference TRBV28 and TRBJ2-7, the CDR3 gives the full variable domain: DVKVTQSSRYLVKRTGEKVFLECVQDMDHENMFWYRQDPGLGLRLIYFSYDVKMKEKGDIPEGYSVSREKKERFSLILESASTNQTSMYLCASSLWSTGLGFYEQYFGPGTRLTVT.